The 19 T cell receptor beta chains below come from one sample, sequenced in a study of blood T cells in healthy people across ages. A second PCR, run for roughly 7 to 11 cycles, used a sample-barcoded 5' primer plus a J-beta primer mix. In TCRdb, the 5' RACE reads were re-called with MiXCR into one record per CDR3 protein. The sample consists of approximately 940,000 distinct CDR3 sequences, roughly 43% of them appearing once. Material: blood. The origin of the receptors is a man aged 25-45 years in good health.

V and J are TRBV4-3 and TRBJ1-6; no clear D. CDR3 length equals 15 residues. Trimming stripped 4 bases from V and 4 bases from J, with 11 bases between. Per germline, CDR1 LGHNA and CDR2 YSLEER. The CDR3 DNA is TGCGCCAGCAGCCCCGACGGCCTGTATAATTCACCCCTCCACTTT. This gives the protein CASSPDGLYNSPLHF.

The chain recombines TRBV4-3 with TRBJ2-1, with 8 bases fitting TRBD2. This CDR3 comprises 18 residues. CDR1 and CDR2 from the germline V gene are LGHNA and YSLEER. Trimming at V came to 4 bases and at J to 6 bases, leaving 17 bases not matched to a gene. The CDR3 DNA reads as TGCGCCAGCAGCCGTCACCCAATTTCCGGGACTAGAATCAATGAGCAGTTCTTC. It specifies CASSRHPISGTRINEQFF.

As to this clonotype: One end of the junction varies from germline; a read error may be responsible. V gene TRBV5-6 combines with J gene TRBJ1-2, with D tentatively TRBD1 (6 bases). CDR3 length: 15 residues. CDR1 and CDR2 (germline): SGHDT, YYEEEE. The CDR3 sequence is CASSLEGRGSYGYTF. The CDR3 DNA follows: TGTGCTAGCAGCTTGGAAGGCAGGGGTTCTTATGGCTACACCTTC.

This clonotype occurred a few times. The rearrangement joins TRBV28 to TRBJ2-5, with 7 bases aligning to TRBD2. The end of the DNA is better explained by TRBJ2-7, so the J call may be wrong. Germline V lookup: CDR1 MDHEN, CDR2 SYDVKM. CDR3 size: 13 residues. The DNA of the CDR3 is TGTGCCACCGGACCAGCGGGGATTTACGAGCAGTACTTC. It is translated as CATGPAGIYEQYF.

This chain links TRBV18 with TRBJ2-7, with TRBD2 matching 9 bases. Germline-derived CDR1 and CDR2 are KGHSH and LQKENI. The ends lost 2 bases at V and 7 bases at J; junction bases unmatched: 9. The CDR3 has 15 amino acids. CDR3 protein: CASSPAGGSYGEQYF. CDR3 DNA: TGTGCCAGCTCACCAGCGGGAGGGTCCTACGGGGAGCAGTACTTC. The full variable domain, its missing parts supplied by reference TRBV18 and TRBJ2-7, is NAGVMQNPRHLVRRRGQEARLRCSPMKGHSHVYWYRQLPEEGLKFMVYLQKENIIDESGMPKERFSAEFPKEGPSILRIQQVVRGDSAAYFCASSPAGGSYGEQYFGPGTRLTVT.

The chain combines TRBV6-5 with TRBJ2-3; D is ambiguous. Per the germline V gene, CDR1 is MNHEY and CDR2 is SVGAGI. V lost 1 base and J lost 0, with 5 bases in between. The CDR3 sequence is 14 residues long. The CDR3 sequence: CASSYFSSTDTQYF. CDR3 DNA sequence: TGTGCCAGCAGTTACTTCTCTAGCACAGATACGCAGTATTTT.

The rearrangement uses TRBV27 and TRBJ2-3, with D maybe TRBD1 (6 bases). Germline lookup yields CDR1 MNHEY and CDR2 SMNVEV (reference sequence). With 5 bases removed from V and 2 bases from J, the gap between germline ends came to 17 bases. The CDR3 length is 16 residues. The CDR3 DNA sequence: TGTGCCAGCAGTGATGACAGGAGGCCCCACACAGATACGCAGTATTTT. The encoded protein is CASSDDRRPHTDTQYF.

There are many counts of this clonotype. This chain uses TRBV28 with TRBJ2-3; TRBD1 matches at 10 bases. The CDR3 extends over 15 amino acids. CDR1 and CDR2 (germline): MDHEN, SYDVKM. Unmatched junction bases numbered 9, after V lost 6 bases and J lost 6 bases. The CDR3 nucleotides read TGTGCCAGCAGGGGGACAGGGGCCCAAGGGGATACGCAGTATTTT. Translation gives CASRGTGAQGDTQYF.

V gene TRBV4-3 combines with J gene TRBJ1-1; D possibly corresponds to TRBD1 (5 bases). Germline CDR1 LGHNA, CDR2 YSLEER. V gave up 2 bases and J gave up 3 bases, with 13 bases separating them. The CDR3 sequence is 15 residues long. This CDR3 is CASSQITGADTEAFF. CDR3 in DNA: TGCGCCAGCAGCCAAATCACCGGGGCTGACACTGAAGCTTTCTTT.

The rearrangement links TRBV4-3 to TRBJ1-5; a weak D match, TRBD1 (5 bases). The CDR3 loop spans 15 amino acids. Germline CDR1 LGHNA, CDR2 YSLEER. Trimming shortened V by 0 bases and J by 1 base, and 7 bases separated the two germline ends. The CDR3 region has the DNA TGCGCCAGCAGCCAAGAGGGGGGGAGCAATCAGCCCCAGCATTTT. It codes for CASSQEGGSNQPQHF.

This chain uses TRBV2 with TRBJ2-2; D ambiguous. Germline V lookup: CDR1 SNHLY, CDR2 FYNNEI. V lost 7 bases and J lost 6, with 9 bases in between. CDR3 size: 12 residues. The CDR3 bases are TGTGCCAGCAAACAGACACCCGGGGAGCTGTTTTTT. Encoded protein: CASKQTPGELFF.

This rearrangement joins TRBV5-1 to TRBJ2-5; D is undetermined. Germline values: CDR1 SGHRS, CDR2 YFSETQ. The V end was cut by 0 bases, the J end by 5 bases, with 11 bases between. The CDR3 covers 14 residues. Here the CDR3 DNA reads TGCGCCAGCAGCTTGGAGGGATCGGCGGAGACCCAGTACTTC. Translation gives CASSLEGSAETQYF.

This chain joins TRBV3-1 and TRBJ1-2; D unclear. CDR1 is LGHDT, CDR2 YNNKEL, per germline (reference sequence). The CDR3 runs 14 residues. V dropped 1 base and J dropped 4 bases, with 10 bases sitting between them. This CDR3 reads CASSQGSGGYGYTF. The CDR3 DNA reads TGTGCCAGCAGCCAAGGCTCGGGAGGCTATGGCTACACCTTC.

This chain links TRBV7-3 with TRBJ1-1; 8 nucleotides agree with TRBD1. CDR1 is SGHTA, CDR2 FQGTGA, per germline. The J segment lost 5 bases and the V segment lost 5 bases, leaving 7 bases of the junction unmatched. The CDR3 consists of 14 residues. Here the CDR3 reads CASSAQGAGTEAFF. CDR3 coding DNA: TGTGCCAGCAGCGCCCAGGGGGCGGGTACTGAAGCTTTCTTT.

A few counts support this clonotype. DNA for the CDR3: TGCAGCGTCTCCGGGGAACCCACAGATACGCAGTATTTT. This encodes CSVSGEPTDTQYF. This chain joins TRBV29-1 and TRBJ2-3; weak D call: TRBD2 (5 bases). Germline CDR1 is SQVTM and CDR2 is ANQGSEA. V was pared by 6 bases and J by 2 bases, with 12 bases between. This CDR3 region has 13 residues.

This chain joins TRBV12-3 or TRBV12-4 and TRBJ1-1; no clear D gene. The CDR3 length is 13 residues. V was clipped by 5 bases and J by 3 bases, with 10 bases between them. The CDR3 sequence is CASSDRTYTEAFF. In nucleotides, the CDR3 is TGTGCCAGCAGTGACCGGACGTACACTGAAGCTTTCTTT.

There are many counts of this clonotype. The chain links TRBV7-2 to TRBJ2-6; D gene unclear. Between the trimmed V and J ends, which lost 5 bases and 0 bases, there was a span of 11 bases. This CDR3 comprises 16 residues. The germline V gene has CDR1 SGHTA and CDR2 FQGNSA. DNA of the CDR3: TGTGCCAGCAGCACCCAGGTCTTCTCTGGGGCCAACGTCCTGACTTTC. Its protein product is CASSTQVFSGANVLTF. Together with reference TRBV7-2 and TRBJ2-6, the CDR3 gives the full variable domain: GAGVSQSPSNKVTEKGKDVELRCDPISGHTALYWYRQSLGQGLEFLIYFQGNSAPDKSGLPSDRFSAERTGGSVSTLTIQRTQQEDSAVYLCASSTQVFSGANVLTFGAGSRLTVL.

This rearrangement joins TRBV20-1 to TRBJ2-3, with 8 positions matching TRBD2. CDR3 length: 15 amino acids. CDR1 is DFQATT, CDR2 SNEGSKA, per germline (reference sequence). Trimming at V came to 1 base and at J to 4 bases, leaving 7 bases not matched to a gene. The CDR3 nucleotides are TGCAGTGCTAGAGGGGCTAGCGGGCCCGCAGATACGCAGTATTTT. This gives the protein CSARGASGPADTQYF.

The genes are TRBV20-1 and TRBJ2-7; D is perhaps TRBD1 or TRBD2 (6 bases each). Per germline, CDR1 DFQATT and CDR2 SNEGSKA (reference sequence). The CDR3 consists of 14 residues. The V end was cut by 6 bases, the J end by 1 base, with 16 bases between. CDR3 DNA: TGCAGTGCCGGGGGCAGGACGTATTCCTACGAGCAGTACTTC. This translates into CSAGGRTYSYEQYF.